This TCR beta chain was recorded in a study of identifying expanded T cells in peripheral blood. Notes on the study in general: Clone count variance between roughly 2-week samples rose with total template count.

This clone was seen a single time. Its specificity is unknown. Produced via immunoSEQ multiplex PCR; TCRdb's table is partial and in-frame only. The data contain roughly 100,000 clones, 88% of them seen just once; the ten biggest clones take up 3.5% to 4.5%. Germline V gene data show CDR1 as SNHLY and CDR2 as FYNNEI. The CDR3 spans 15 residues. V shed 2 bases, J shed 3 bases, and the junction held 0 bases outside the gene matches. Sequencing used blood. The rearrangement uses TRBV2 and TRBJ2-3; 12 bases are shared with TRBD2. The sequence was collected from a person aged 18 to 75 in good health. CDR3 DNA: TGTGCCAGCAGTGAACTAGCGGGAGGGACAGATACGCAGTATTTT. As protein: CASSELAGGTDTQYF.